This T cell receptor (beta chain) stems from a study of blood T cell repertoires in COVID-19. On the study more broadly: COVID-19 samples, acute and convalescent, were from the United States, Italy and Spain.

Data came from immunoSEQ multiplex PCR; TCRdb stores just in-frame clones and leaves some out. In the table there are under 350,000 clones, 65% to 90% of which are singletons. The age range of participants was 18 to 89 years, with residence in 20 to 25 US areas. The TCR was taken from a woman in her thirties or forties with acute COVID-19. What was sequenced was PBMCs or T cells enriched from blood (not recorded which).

CDR3 loop: CASSQEIGTASYEQYF. CDR3 nucleotide sequence: TGCGCCAGCAGCCAAGAAATTGGGACAGCTAGCTACGAGCAGTACTTC. V and J are TRBV4-1 and TRBJ2-7, with 7 bases identical to TRBD1. Germline-derived CDR1 and CDR2 are MGHRA and YSYEKL. With V trimmed by 0 bases and J by 3 bases, 8 bases remained unmatched. The CDR3 has 16 residues.